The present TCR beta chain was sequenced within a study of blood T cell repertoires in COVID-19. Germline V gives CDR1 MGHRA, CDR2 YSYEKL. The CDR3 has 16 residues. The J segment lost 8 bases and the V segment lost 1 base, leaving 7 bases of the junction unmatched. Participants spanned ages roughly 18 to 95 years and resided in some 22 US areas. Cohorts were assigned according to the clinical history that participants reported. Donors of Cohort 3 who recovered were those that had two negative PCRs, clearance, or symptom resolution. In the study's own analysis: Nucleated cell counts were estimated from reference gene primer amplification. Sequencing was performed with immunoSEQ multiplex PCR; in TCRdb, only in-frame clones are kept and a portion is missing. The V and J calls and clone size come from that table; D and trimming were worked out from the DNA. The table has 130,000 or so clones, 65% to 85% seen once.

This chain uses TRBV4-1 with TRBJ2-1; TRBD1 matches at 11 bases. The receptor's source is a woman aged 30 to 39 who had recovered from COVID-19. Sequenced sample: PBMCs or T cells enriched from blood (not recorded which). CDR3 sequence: CASSQVIGQGAHEQFF. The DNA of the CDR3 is TGCGCCAGCAGCCAAGTGATTGGACAGGGGGCCCATGAGCAGTTCTTC.